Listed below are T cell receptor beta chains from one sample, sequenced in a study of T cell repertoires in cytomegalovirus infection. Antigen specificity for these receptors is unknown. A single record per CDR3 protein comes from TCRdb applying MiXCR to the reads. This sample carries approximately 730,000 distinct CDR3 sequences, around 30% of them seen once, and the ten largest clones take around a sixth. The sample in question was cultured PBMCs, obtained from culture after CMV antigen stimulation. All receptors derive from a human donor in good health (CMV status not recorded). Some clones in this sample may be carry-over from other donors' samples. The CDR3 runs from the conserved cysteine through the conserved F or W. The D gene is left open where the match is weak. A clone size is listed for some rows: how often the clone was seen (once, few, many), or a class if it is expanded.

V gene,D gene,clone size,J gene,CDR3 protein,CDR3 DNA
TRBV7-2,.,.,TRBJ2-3,CASSLTTSGRGTDTQYF,TGTGCCAGCAGCCTCACCACCTCTGGAAGGGGCACAGATACGCAGTATTTT
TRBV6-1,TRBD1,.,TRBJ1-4,CASSEPPGTENEKLFF,TGTGCCAGCAGTGAACCACCCGGGACAGAAAATGAAAAACTGTTTTTT
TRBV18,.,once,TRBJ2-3,CASSRVANTDTQYF,TGTGCCAGCTCGAGGGTAGCGAACACAGATACGCAGTATTTT
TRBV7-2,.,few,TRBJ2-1,CASSLGWDYNEQFF,TGTGCCAGCAGCTTAGGCTGGGACTACAATGAGCAGTTCTTC
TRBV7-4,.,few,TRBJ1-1,CASSPLGGGGTEAFF,TGTGCCAGCAGCCCGTTAGGCGGTGGAGGGACTGAAGCTTTCTTT
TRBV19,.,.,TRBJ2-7,CASKLVAFRF,TGTGCCAGTAAGTTGGTAGCTTTTCGGTTC
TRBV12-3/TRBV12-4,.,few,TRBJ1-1,CASTSGDTEAFF,TGTGCCAGCACCTCAGGGGACACTGAAGCTTTCTTT
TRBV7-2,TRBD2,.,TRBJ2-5,CASSYGLEETQYF,TGTGCCAGCAGCTACGGACTAGAAGAGACCCAGTACTTC
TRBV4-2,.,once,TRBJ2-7,CASSQVTPVLSSYEQYF,TGTGCCAGCAGCCAAGTCACCCCCGTTCTGAGCTCCTACGAGCAGTACTTC
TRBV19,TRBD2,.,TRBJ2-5,CASSSGAGDQETQYF,TGTGCCAGTAGTAGCGGAGCGGGGGATCAAGAGACCCAGTACTTC